One and the same sample provided the 22 T cell receptor beta chains below, sequenced in a study of cytomegalovirus exposure and HLA in healthy donors (dated by TCRdb to the late 2010s). The library was produced with the immunoSEQ multiplex PCR assay. The multiplex PCR relied on a mix of 60 forward primers for TCR Vbeta segments and 13 reverse primers for TCR Jbeta segments. TCRdb re-hosts the immuneACCESS table, in-frame sequences only. Its copies lack some clones; in the studies checked, an unresolved V gene accounts for under half of them, and the cause for the rest is not known. The sample's records list 100,000 to 150,000 clones. Clones ranked in the top ten supply 1.5% to 1.8% of the sample. The source material was PBMCs. The receptors stem from a woman in her thirties or forties in good health and CMV-seronegative.

The V gene is TRBV28, the J gene TRBJ2-7; 9 bases agree with TRBD1. The CDR3 totals 15 residues. From germline, CDR1 is MDHEN and CDR2 SYDVKM. Losses at the gene ends were 5 bases for V and 5 bases for J; bases not matched to a gene: 10. The CDR3 DNA follows: TGTGCCAGCAGTGTCACCGGGACAGGGTACAACGAGCAGTACTTC. It codes for CASSVTGTGYNEQYF.

The genes are TRBV6-5 and TRBJ2-5, with TRBD2 matching 7 bases. Germline CDR1 MNHEY, CDR2 SVGAGI. J was trimmed by 1 base and V by 0 bases; bases with no gene match: 2. The CDR3 extends over 15 amino acids. CDR3 protein: CASSYSASGQETQYF. The CDR3, as DNA: TGTGCCAGCAGTTACTCGGCTAGCGGCCAAGAGACCCAGTACTTC.

The J gene is TRBJ2-1, the V gene TRBV7-2; TRBD1 agrees at 7 bases. From germline, CDR1 is SGHTA and CDR2 FQGNSA. There are 13 residues in the CDR3. J was trimmed by 4 bases and V by 8 bases; bases with no gene match: 5. The CDR3 sequence is CASGRQGYNEQFF. CDR3 in DNA: TGTGCCAGCGGCCGACAGGGATACAATGAGCAGTTCTTC. Full variable domain (missing parts from reference TRBV7-2 and TRBJ2-1): GAGVSQSPSNKVTEKGKDVELRCDPISGHTALYWYRQSLGQGLEFLIYFQGNSAPDKSGLPSDRFSAERTGGSVSTLTIQRTQQEDSAVYLCASGRQGYNEQFFGPGTRLTVL.

CDR3 sequence (DNA): TGTGCCAGCAGACCGGGACTAGGGGGGGAGCTGTTTTTT. It yields the protein CASRPGLGGELFF. The chain carries TRBV28 and TRBJ2-2; 8 positions agree with TRBD2. V gave up 6 bases and J gave up 8 bases; unmatched junction bases: 5. The CDR3 extends over 13 amino acids. Per the germline V gene, CDR1 is MDHEN and CDR2 is SYDVKM.

The chain recombines TRBV9 with TRBJ2-5; TRBD1 agrees at 10 bases. This CDR3 contains 14 residues. In germline, CDR1 is SGDLS, CDR2 YYNGEE. V dropped 4 bases and J dropped 4; count of bases not matched to a gene: 4. CDR3 coding DNA: TGTGCCAGCAGCTTCGGACAGGGGGGAGAGACCCAGTACTTC. Residues: CASSFGQGGETQYF.

The rearrangement links TRBV27 to TRBJ1-1, with D perhaps matching TRBD1 (5 bases). Germline V gene data show CDR1 as MNHEY and CDR2 as SMNVEV (reference sequence). The V end lost 1 base, the J end lost 8 bases, and 11 bases lay between the germline ends. The CDR3 contains 13 residues. This chain's CDR3 is CASSLFPYREAFF. The CDR3, as DNA: TGTGCCAGCAGTTTATTTCCCTACAGGGAAGCTTTCTTT.

The J gene is TRBJ2-7, the V gene TRBV18; 7 bases map to TRBD2. V lost 3 bases, J lost 6 bases, and 8 bases stayed unmatched. Germline V lookup: CDR1 KGHSH, CDR2 LQKENI. This CDR3 contains 14 residues. The CDR3 loop reads CASSPQSQRGEQYV. The CDR3, as DNA: TGTGCCAGCTCACCTCAAAGCCAGCGGGGCGAGCAGTACGTC.

V is TRBV2 and J is TRBJ1-1; no clear D. This CDR3 region has 11 residues. Deletions cut 4 bases from V and 8 bases from J, with 8 bases between. CDR1 and CDR2 (germline): SNHLY, FYNNEI. CDR3 DNA sequence: TGTGCCAGCAGTGTATTACAGGAAGCTTTCTTT. It yields the protein CASSVLQEAFF.

The chain has TRBV10-3 and TRBJ1-5; possibly TRBD1 for D (6 bases). The CDR3 extends over 16 amino acids. CDR1 is ENHRY and CDR2 is SYGVKD in the germline V gene. V dropped 0 bases and J dropped 7 bases, with 16 bases sitting between them. CDR3 region: CAISESENRVGQPQHF. In DNA form, the CDR3 reads TGTGCCATCAGTGAGTCTGAAAACAGGGTTGGACAGCCCCAGCATTTT.

The chain recombines TRBV6-5 with TRBJ2-7, with TRBD1 matching 11 bases. The junction had 7 bases not matched to a gene; V was cut back by 8 bases and J by 7 bases. The CDR3 sequence is 13 residues long. In germline, CDR1 is MNHEY, CDR2 SVGAGI. CDR3 region: CASRPGTGGEQYV. CDR3 coding DNA: TGTGCCAGCCGCCCCGGGACAGGGGGTGAGCAGTACGTC.

The chain carries TRBV15 and TRBJ1-3, with D perhaps matching TRBD1 (5 bases). Per the germline V gene, CDR1 is LNHNV and CDR2 is YYDKDF (reference sequence). This CDR3 contains 17 residues. The V end lost 2 bases, the J end lost 0 bases, and 14 bases lay between the germline ends. The CDR3 sequence is CATSRPTRQLSGNTIYF. The CDR3 DNA sequence: TGTGCCACCAGCAGACCGACTAGACAGCTCTCTGGAAACACCATATATTTT.

The chain links TRBV9 to TRBJ1-1; D gene unclear. There are 15 residues in the CDR3. The germline V and J ends were trimmed by 3 bases and 1 base, with 13 bases remaining between them. Germline CDR1 SGDLS, CDR2 YYNGEE. CDR3 region: CASSGMQARNTEAFF. In nucleotides, the CDR3 is TGTGCCAGCAGCGGTATGCAGGCTCGGAACACTGAAGCTTTCTTT. Full variable domain (missing parts from reference TRBV9 and TRBJ1-1): DSGVTQTPKHLITATGQRVTLRCSPRSGDLSVYWYQQSLDQGLQFLIQYYNGEERAKGNILERFSAQQFPDLHSELNLSSLELGDSALYFCASSGMQARNTEAFFGQGTRLTVV.

The rearrangement uses TRBV5-1 and TRBJ1-4; a weak D match, TRBD1 (6 bases). The V end was cut by 0 bases, the J end by 8 bases, with 14 bases between. Looked up from germline, CDR1 is SGHRS and CDR2 is YFSETQ. There are 15 residues in the CDR3. The CDR3 coding sequence is TGCGCCAGCAGCTTGGTAGGACGGGGGGCGGAAAAACTGTTTTTT. It codes for CASSLVGRGAEKLFF.

This sequence joins TRBV7-9 and TRBJ2-5; tentatively, D is TRBD1 (6 bases). The germline CDR1 and CDR2 sequences are SEHNR and FQNEAQ (reference sequence). Deletions cut 4 bases from V and 2 bases from J, with 11 bases between. This CDR3 has 14 amino acids. The CDR3 region has the DNA TGTGCCAGCAGCTGGTGGGACACTCAAGAGACCCAGTACTTC. It is translated as CASSWWDTQETQYF.

The rearrangement joins TRBV19 to TRBJ1-2, with 8 bases identical to TRBD1. V was clipped by 4 bases and J by 1 base; unmatched bases: 5. CDR1 and CDR2 from the germline V gene are LNHDA and SQIVND (reference sequence). This CDR3 has 15 residues. CDR3 sequence reads: CASSTGTGFNYGYTF. DNA of the CDR3: TGTGCCAGTAGTACCGGGACAGGATTTAACTATGGCTACACCTTC.

The J gene is TRBJ2-7, the V gene TRBV19, with TRBD2 matching 7 bases. CDR1 LNHDA and CDR2 SQIVND come from the germline V gene (reference sequence). V trimming: 6 bases; J trimming: 5 bases; junction bases outside the gene matches: 7. The CDR3 length is 13 residues. The CDR3 bases are TGTGCCAGTAGCCCCGTGGGGGGGGACGAGCAGTACGTC. It yields the protein CASSPVGGDEQYV.

The CDR3 is CASRRTTGRGTEAFF. As DNA, the CDR3 is TGTGCCAGCAGGCGCACGACAGGGCGTGGCACTGAAGCTTTCTTT. The chain carries TRBV6-5 and TRBJ1-1, with 7 positions matching TRBD1. Germline loops: CDR1 MNHEY, CDR2 SVGAGI. The CDR3 runs 15 residues. With V trimmed by 6 bases and J by 4 bases, 11 bases remained unmatched.

The chain combines TRBV6-5 with TRBJ2-3; tentative D call: TRBD1 (6 bases). Germline-derived CDR1 and CDR2 are MNHEY and SVGAGI. CDR3 length: 14 amino acids. Trimming left V 7 bases short and J 2 bases short, with 13 bases between. The CDR3 DNA sequence: TGTGCCAGCACCGACGACAGGTCCACAGATACGCAGTATTTT. Protein: CASTDDRSTDTQYF.

V gene TRBV5-1 combines with J gene TRBJ2-5, with 11 nucleotides matching TRBD2. Germline V gene lookup returns CDR1 SGHRS and CDR2 YFSETQ. V dropped 3 bases and J dropped 1; count of bases not matched to a gene: 5. The CDR3 is 16 amino acids. CDR3 sequence reads: CASSWGTSGTQETQYF. The CDR3, as DNA: TGCGCCAGCAGCTGGGGGACTAGCGGAACCCAAGAGACCCAGTACTTC.

The chain carries TRBV7-8 and TRBJ1-1; 8 bases map to TRBD1. The V segment lost 1 base and the J segment 2 bases; nucleotides outside the gene matches: 3. Germline V gene data show CDR1 as SGHVS and CDR2 as FQNEAQ. This CDR3 region has 15 residues. Here the CDR3 DNA reads TGTGCCAGCAGCTTAGATACAGGGGGTAACACTGAAGCTTTCTTT. It translates to CASSLDTGGNTEAFF.

The genes are TRBV4-3 and TRBJ1-4, with 8 bases that match TRBD1. This CDR3 spans 16 amino acids. CDR1 LGHNA and CDR2 YSLEER come from the germline V gene. After removal of 5 bases from V and 5 bases from J, the junction contained 10 bases not matched to a gene. CDR3 DNA: TGCGCCAGCAGCTACTTACCGGGACAGGCAAATGAAAAACTGTTTTTT. This encodes CASSYLPGQANEKLFF.

The chain links TRBV4-2 to TRBJ1-6; D is unclear. V dropped 1 base and J dropped 10 bases, with 11 bases sitting between them. Germline CDR1 and CDR2: LGHNA and YNFKEQ. This CDR3 comprises 14 residues. In DNA form, the CDR3 reads TGTGCCAGCAGCCAAGTTAGGGAGGAGTCACCCCTCCACTTT. Translated, it gives CASSQVREESPLHF.